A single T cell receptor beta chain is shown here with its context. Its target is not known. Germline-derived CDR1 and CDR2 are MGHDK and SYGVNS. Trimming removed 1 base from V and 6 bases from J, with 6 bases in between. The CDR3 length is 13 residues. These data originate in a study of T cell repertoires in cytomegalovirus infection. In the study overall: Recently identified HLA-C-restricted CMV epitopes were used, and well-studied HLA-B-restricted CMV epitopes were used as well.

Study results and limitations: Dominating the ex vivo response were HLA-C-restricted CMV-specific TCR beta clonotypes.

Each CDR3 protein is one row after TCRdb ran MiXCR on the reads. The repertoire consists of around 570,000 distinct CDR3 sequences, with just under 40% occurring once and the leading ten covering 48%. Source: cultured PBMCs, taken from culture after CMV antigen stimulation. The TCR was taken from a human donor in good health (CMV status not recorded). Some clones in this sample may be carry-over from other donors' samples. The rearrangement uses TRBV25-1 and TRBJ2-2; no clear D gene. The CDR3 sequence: CASSESGPGELFF. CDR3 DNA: TGTGCCAGCAGTGAATCCGGCCCCGGGGAGCTGTTTTTT.